This T cell receptor beta chain was identified in a study of T cell repertoires in cytomegalovirus infection. Study details: Evidence of both CMV infection and a matching HLA type came from public TCR beta signatures. Findings and caveats of the study: Cumulative public TCR beta family frequency identified carriers of CMV plus the relevant HLA. Dominating the ex vivo response were HLA-C-restricted CMV-specific TCR beta clonotypes.

One entry per CDR3 protein, called by TCRdb with MiXCR from the reads. Among 310,000 or so distinct CDR3 sequences listed, about 8.8% were seen once. Regarding this clonotype: Its target is unknown.

Trimming cost V 1 base and J 0 bases, with 16 bases left between them. The CDR3 length is 18 residues. This clonotype originated in a human donor in good health (CMV status not recorded). Some clones in this sample may be carry-over from other donors' samples. The chain links TRBV23-1 to TRBJ1-3, with D unclear. TRBV23-1 is reported as an ORF; its role is uncertain. Sequencing was carried out using PBMCs. The CDR3 nucleotides read TGCGCCAGCAGTCAATACCCCGACCCGGACTCCTCTGGAAACACCATATATTTT. Translating gives CASSQYPDPDSSGNTIYF.